These T cell receptor beta chains were read from a single sample in a study of cytomegalovirus exposure and HLA in healthy donors. The assay was immunoSEQ multiplex PCR, and TCRdb's table has in-frame clones only and misses some. The sample has some 110,000 clones; around 75% are singletons. The sequenced sample consisted of PBMCs. These receptors originate from a woman aged 25 to 39 in good health and CMV-seronegative. CDR3s include the opening cysteine and the closing phenylalanine or tryptophan. Fields, in order: J gene, V gene, clone size, D gene, CDR3 protein, CDR3 DNA. D genes are given only for firm matches. Clone size, where shown, is once, few, many, or a class for clones that have expanded.

>TRBJ1-5|TRBV6-5|NA|NA
CASRRTLGQPQHF
TGTGCCAGCAGACGGACACTTGGGCAGCCCCAGCATTTT
>TRBJ2-3|TRBV1|NA|NA
CTSIQGTSLYF
TGCACCAGCATCCAGGGGACTAGCTTGTATTTT
>TRBJ1-5|TRBV11-2|NA|TRBD1
CASSLSGGGQGSQPQHF
TGTGCCAGCAGCTTATCGGGGGGGGGACAGGGATCACAGCCCCAGCATTTT
>TRBJ2-5|TRBV25-1|NA|TRBD2
CASSEGFTSGIKTQYF
TGTGCCAGCAGTGAGGGGTTTACTAGCGGGATAAAGACCCAGTACTTC
>TRBJ2-3|TRBV6-4|few|NA
CASSELAAHTDTQYF
TGTGCCAGCAGTGAGTTAGCGGCGCACACAGATACGCAGTATTTT
>TRBJ2-2|TRBV4-1|once|NA
CASSQEGEPRELFF
TGCGCCAGCAGCCAAGAGGGCGAGCCCAGGGAGCTGTTTTTT
>TRBJ1-1|TRBV5-6|NA|NA
CASSLSGGGEAFF
TGTGCCAGCAGCTTGAGCGGGGGGGGTGAAGCTTTCTTT
>TRBJ1-5|TRBV9|NA|TRBD1
CASSPRQGVNQPQHF
TGTGCCAGCAGTCCTAGACAGGGTGTTAATCAGCCCCAGCATTTT
>TRBJ1-2|TRBV19|NA|NA
CASSILGQGGYGYTF
TGTGCCAGTAGTATATTGGGTCAGGGAGGCTATGGCTACACCTTC
>TRBJ1-2|TRBV5-1|few|NA
CASSLGVQGYTF
TGCGCCAGCAGCTTGGGGGTACAGGGCTACACCTTC
>TRBJ1-5|TRBV5-1|NA|NA
CASSLGGEQPQHF
TGCGCCAGCAGCTTGGGGGGAGAGCAGCCCCAGCATTTT
>TRBJ1-1|TRBV5-8|NA|NA
CASSLVIPFGTEAFF
TGTGCCAGCAGCTTGGTAATACCTTTCGGCACTGAAGCTTTCTTT
>TRBJ2-7|TRBV27|NA|NA
CASRRTATTISYEQYF
TGTGCCAGCAGGCGGACAGCCACCACTATCTCCTACGAGCAGTACTTC
>TRBJ1-6|TRBV9|NA|NA
CASSVEPQGGSPLRF
TGTGCCAGCAGCGTAGAACCCCAGGGAGGTTCACCCCTCCGCTTT
>TRBJ1-1|TRBV7-7|NA|NA
CASSLEKGAEAFF
TGTGCCAGCAGCTTAGAGAAAGGGGCAGAAGCTTTCTTT
>TRBJ1-1|TRBV5-1|NA|TRBD1
CASSVGQGITEAFF
TGCGCCAGCAGCGTCGGACAGGGTATAACTGAAGCTTTCTTT
>TRBJ2-1|TRBV1|NA|NA
CTSSQDPGLTYNEQFF
TGCACCAGCAGCCAAGATCCCGGACTCACCTACAATGAGCAGTTCTTC
>TRBJ1-2|TRBV7-3|NA|NA
CASSLPQRGGYTF
TGTGCCAGCAGCTTACCCCAACGGGGTGGCTACACCTTC